A selection of T cell receptor beta chains follows, all from one sample in a study of naive and memory T cell subsets. MiXCR, applied by TCRdb to the UMI-ligation and nested PCR reads, yields one record per CDR3 protein. The sample holds 130,000 to 150,000 distinct CDR3 sequences, approximately 15% seen once. The sequencing sample was made of naive CD4+ T cells from blood. The receptors come from a human donor in good health. Both conserved end residues are part of each CDR3. A D gene is named only where the DNA matches it firmly. Some rows mark clone size as missing; the rest say once, few, many or name a class of expanded clone.

TRBV5-1,.,.,TRBJ1-3,CASSLRTRGTSNTIYF,TGCGCCAGCAGCTTGCGGACCCGGGGTACGTCAAACACCATATATTTT
TRBV6-1,many,TRBD2,TRBJ2-1,CASRTAGWTYNEQFF,TGTGCCAGCAGGACAGCGGGATGGACCTACAATGAGCAGTTCTTC
TRBV7-6,.,.,TRBJ2-1,CASSLTSSREQFF,TGTGCCAGCAGCTTAACTAGCTCCAGGGAGCAGTTCTTC
TRBV10-3,.,TRBD1,TRBJ1-1,CAARRDREMNTEAFF,TGTGCCGCCAGGAGGGACAGGGAGATGAACACTGAAGCTTTCTTT
TRBV20-1,few,.,TRBJ1-5,CSAREVYSNQPQHF,TGCAGTGCTAGGGAGGTGTATAGCAATCAGCCCCAGCATTTT
TRBV7-9,few,TRBD1,TRBJ2-2,CASSSGQSNTGELFF,TGTGCCAGCAGCTCGGGACAGTCCAACACCGGGGAGCTGTTTTTT
TRBV10-2,few,.,TRBJ1-1,CASSEWGRGNTEAFF,TGCGCCAGCAGTGAGTGGGGGCGGGGGAACACTGAAGCTTTCTTT
TRBV6-2/TRBV6-3,.,TRBD2,TRBJ2-7,CASKEVLAGVRTYEQYF,TGTGCCAGCAAAGAGGTATTAGCGGGAGTAAGGACCTACGAGCAGTACTTC
TRBV2,.,.,TRBJ2-4,CASSGSDIQYF,TGTGCCAGCAGTGGGAGCGACATTCAGTACTTC
TRBV2,.,TRBD1,TRBJ1-6,CAGGQDDSPLHF,TGTGCCGGAGGACAGGATGATTCACCCCTCCACTTT
TRBV29-1,many,.,TRBJ2-6,CSVETGSGANVLTF,TGCAGCGTTGAGACCGGCTCTGGGGCCAACGTCCTGACTTTC
TRBV5-1,.,TRBD1,TRBJ2-2,CASSSGTGNTGELFF,TGCGCCAGCAGCTCCGGGACAGGGAACACCGGGGAGCTGTTTTTT
TRBV2,many,TRBD1,TRBJ2-6,CANQGASGANVLTF,TGTGCCAACCAGGGGGCCTCTGGGGCCAACGTCCTGACTTTC
TRBV27,few,.,TRBJ1-1,CASTRGQNTEAFF,TGTGCCAGCACCCGAGGACAGAACACTGAAGCTTTCTTT
TRBV6-5,many,TRBD2,TRBJ2-7,CASRASGTRDEQYF,TGTGCCAGCAGAGCCAGCGGGACTAGGGACGAGCAGTACTTC
TRBV7-2,few,TRBD2,TRBJ2-7,CASSPPGLEIYEQYF,TGTGCCAGCAGCCCCCCGGGACTAGAAATATACGAGCAGTACTTC